One and the same sample provided the 27 T cell receptor beta chains below, sequenced in a study of control samples from healthy donors and cancer patients. Some clones are missing from TCRdb's copy, which holds only in-frame ones; the method was immunoSEQ multiplex PCR. The sample shows tens of thousands of clones, roughly 80% of them seen only once. Sequenced input: PBMCs. Receptor source: a man in his 60s with colorectal cancer.

This chain links TRBV6-5 with TRBJ2-7; 11 nucleotides line up with TRBD2. The length of the CDR3 is 14 residues. CDR1 and CDR2 (germline): MNHEY, SVGAGI. Germline trimming cut 10 bases from V and 6 bases from J; bases unmatched to any gene: 11. In nucleotides, the CDR3 is TGTGCCACCCTTACTAGCGGGGGTTTTCGCGAGCAGTACTTC. Amino acid sequence: CATLTSGGFREQYF.

In this sample, this clone turned up once. V usage is TRBV15 and J usage is TRBJ2-3, with 9 bases that match TRBD1. The CDR3 is made up of 16 amino acids. J gave up 6 bases and V 1 base, and 8 bases lay outside the gene matches. Germline CDR1 and CDR2: LNHNV and YYDKDF (reference sequence). Here the CDR3 DNA reads TGTGCCACCAGCAGAGTCGCCGGGACAGGGTACGATACGCAGTATTTT. This gives the protein CATSRVAGTGYDTQYF.

The genes are TRBV7-9 and TRBJ2-1; 11 nucleotides align to TRBD2. The junction had 5 bases not matched to a gene; V was cut back by 5 bases and J by 5 bases. The CDR3 sequence is 15 residues long. Germline-derived CDR1 and CDR2 are SEHNR and FQNEAQ (reference sequence). In DNA, the CDR3 is TGTGCCAGCAGCCCACTAGCGGGGGCCCACAATGAGCAGTTCTTC. It codes for CASSPLAGAHNEQFF.

This chain links TRBV10-3 with TRBJ2-3, with 8 bases fitting TRBD1. V shed 10 bases, J shed 5 bases, and the junction held 17 bases outside the gene matches. Germline CDR1 is ENHRY and CDR2 is SYGVKD. The CDR3 consists of 16 residues. The chain's CDR3 is CATGARPGQGEDTQYF. DNA for the CDR3: TGTGCCACCGGAGCCCGTCCAGGACAGGGTGAAGATACGCAGTATTTT.

The chain links TRBV7-9 to TRBJ1-1; D unclear. The CDR3 spans 16 residues. Germline assignment: CDR1 SEHNR and CDR2 FQNEAQ (reference sequence). The V end was cut by 8 bases, the J end by 5 bases, with 24 bases between. The CDR3 bases are TGTGCCAGCGTACTTCTGGCGGGTCCCCTTGGGACTGAAGCTTTCTTT. Translated, it gives CASVLLAGPLGTEAFF.

The rearrangement uses TRBV7-9 and TRBJ1-6; no reliable D call. The CDR3 totals 13 residues. V dropped 6 bases and J dropped 7 bases, with 10 bases sitting between them. The germline V gene has CDR1 SEHNR and CDR2 FQNEAQ (reference sequence). The CDR3 DNA reads as TGTGCCAGCAGAACCAAATGGAATTCACCCCTCCACTTT. This codes for CASRTKWNSPLHF.

The chain is built from TRBV6-2 or TRBV6-3 and TRBJ1-5; 8 nucleotides align to TRBD1. This CDR3 is built from 15 residues. The germline gives CDR1 MNHEY, CDR2 SVGEGT. V was pared by 5 bases and J by 0 bases, with 3 bases of the junction left unmatched. The DNA of the CDR3 is TGTGCCAGCAGTCGACAGGGGAGTAGCAATCAGCCCCAGCATTTT. Protein sequence: CASSRQGSSNQPQHF.

The CDR3 nucleotides are TGCGCCAGCAGCTTGGGGCGGTGGGAGAACACTGAAGCTTTCTTT. Its translation is CASSLGRWENTEAFF. The chain employs TRBV5-1 and TRBJ1-1; D not resolved. This CDR3 spans 15 amino acids. V was clipped by 0 bases and J by 1 base, with 10 bases between them. CDR1 and CDR2 from the germline V gene are SGHRS and YFSETQ.

The chain uses TRBV5-8 and TRBJ2-2, with D possibly TRBD1 on 6 matching bases. There are 17 residues in the CDR3. Germline V gene sequence: CDR1 SGHTS, CDR2 YDEGEE. The germline V and J ends were trimmed by 0 bases and 2 bases, with 14 bases remaining between them. Here the CDR3 reads CASSLAQGPFNTGELFF. The DNA of the CDR3 is TGTGCCAGCAGCTTGGCCCAGGGGCCGTTCAACACCGGGGAGCTGTTTTTT.

A remark on this clone: Other DNA variants within this sample encode the same CDR3. The chain uses TRBV11-2 and TRBJ2-2; D is uncertain. The germline gives CDR1 SGHAT, CDR2 FQNNGV. The CDR3 loop spans 14 amino acids. V lost 7 bases, J lost 7 bases, and 16 bases lay in between. CDR3 bases: TGTGCCAGCACCACGACCCAGTTCAGCGGGGAGCTGTTTTTT. Its protein product is CASTTTQFSGELFF.

A note on this clone: Other DNA variants within this sample encode the same CDR3. This chain uses TRBV5-1 with TRBJ2-7, with 10 bases identical to TRBD1. Trimming at V came to 0 bases and at J to 6 bases, leaving 0 bases not matched to a gene. The CDR3 totals 13 residues. The germline V gene has CDR1 SGHRS and CDR2 YFSETQ. In DNA, the CDR3 is TGCGCCAGCAGCTTGGGGACAGGGGGCGAGCAGTACGTC. This translates into CASSLGTGGEQYV.

This rearrangement joins TRBV4-1 to TRBJ1-1, with D possibly TRBD1 on 6 matching bases. V lost 2 bases and J lost 6, with 16 bases in between. This CDR3 is built from 15 residues. CDR1 and CDR2 (germline): MGHRA, YSYEKL. CDR3 sequence (DNA): TGCGCCAGCAGCCAAAACTGGGGGCAAGTGGCTGAAGCTTTCTTT. Protein: CASSQNWGQVAEAFF.

This chain connects TRBV2 to TRBJ2-2; the D gene is possibly TRBD2 (5 bases). In germline, CDR1 is SNHLY, CDR2 FYNNEI. The V and J ends lost 4 bases and 1 base respectively, with 10 bases between them. The CDR3 extends over 15 amino acids. The CDR3 DNA reads TGTGCCAGCAGTGCGGGGTTTGAGAACACCGGGGAGCTGTTTTTT. Translated, it gives CASSAGFENTGELFF. Full variable domain (outside the CDR3, taken from reference TRBV2 and TRBJ2-2): EPEVTQTPSHQVTQMGQEVILRCVPISNHLYFYWYRQILGQKVEFLVSFYNNEISEKSEIFDDQFSVERPDGSNFTLKIRSTKLEDSAMYFCASSAGFENTGELFFGEGSRLTVL.

The chain employs TRBV10-2 and TRBJ2-2; the D is unclear. Per germline, CDR1 WSHSY and CDR2 SAAADI. Deletions cut 5 bases from V and 1 base from J, with 11 bases between. The CDR3 length is 15 residues. This CDR3 reads CASSRLGQNTGELFF. Written as DNA, the CDR3 is TGCGCCAGCAGTAGGCTAGGCCAGAACACCGGGGAGCTGTTTTTT.

The chain is built from TRBV28 and TRBJ1-2; no clear D gene. V lost 2 bases, J lost 5 bases, and 15 bases lay in between. CDR3 length equals 15 residues. Germline CDR1 MDHEN, CDR2 SYDVKM. The DNA of the CDR3 is TGTGCCAGCAGTTTAAGACTTATGGATTCATATGGCTACACCTTC. It translates to CASSLRLMDSYGYTF.

This clone was picked up a small number of times. This chain joins TRBV5-1 and TRBJ1-5; D possibly corresponds to TRBD1 (6 bases). Germline-derived CDR1 and CDR2 are SGHRS and YFSETQ. The V end was cut by 0 bases, the J end by 3 bases, with 10 bases between. This CDR3 contains 15 residues. CDR3 in DNA: TGCGCCAGCAGCTTGGACAGGGCTTCCAATCAGCCCCAGCATTTT. Translation gives CASSLDRASNQPQHF.

The chain's CDR3 is CASTPGQGAYTF. In DNA form, the CDR3 reads TGTGCCAGCACCCCGGGACAGGGCGCCTACACCTTC. This chain joins TRBV6-5 and TRBJ1-2; TRBD1 matches at 9 bases. J gave up 10 bases and V 7 bases, and 7 bases lay outside the gene matches. The CDR3 is 12 residues long. Germline V gene data show CDR1 as MNHEY and CDR2 as SVGAGI.

The rearrangement links TRBV3-1 (or the pseudogene TRBV3-2) to TRBJ1-3; maybe TRBD1 (6 bases). The CDR3 consists of 15 residues. CDR1 and CDR2 from the germline V gene are LGHDT and YNNKEL (reference sequence). Trimming removed 0 bases from V and 2 bases from J, with 8 bases in between. CDR3 DNA: TGTGCCAGCAGCCAAGAGCAGGGGACTGGAAACACCATATATTTT. It specifies CASSQEQGTGNTIYF.

This clone was seen a handful of times. V and J are TRBV14 and TRBJ1-1; D perhaps matches TRBD1 (5 bases). This CDR3 has 12 residues. The V and J ends lost 1 base and 11 bases respectively, with 11 bases between them. The germline CDR1 and CDR2 sequences are SGHDN and FVKESK. This CDR3 reads CASSQVGGRAFF. The CDR3 region has the DNA TGTGCCAGCAGCCAAGTGGGGGGTAGGGCTTTCTTT. Full variable domain (remainder filled in from reference TRBV14 and TRBJ1-1): EAGVTQFPSHSVIEKGQTVTLRCDPISGHDNLYWYRRVMGKEIKFLLHFVKESKQDESGMPNNRFLAERTGGTYSTLKVQPAELEDSGVYFCASSQVGGRAFFGQGTRLTVV.

Relative to its sample, this clone is medium-sized. This rearrangement joins TRBV11-2 to TRBJ1-6; no clear D. The germline CDR1 and CDR2 sequences are SGHAT and FQNNGV. V was pared by 5 bases and J by 15 bases, with 8 bases between. CDR3 length equals 10 residues. The CDR3 is CASSLAGLHF. The CDR3 coding sequence is TGTGCCAGCAGCCTAGCTGGCCTCCACTTT.

The chain joins TRBV7-9 to TRBJ1-1, with D unresolved. The CDR3 covers 16 residues. V lost 4 bases, J lost 0 bases, and 15 bases lay in between. Germline CDR1 and CDR2: SEHNR and FQNEAQ (reference sequence). CDR3: CASSSALKSMNTEAFF. As DNA, the CDR3 is TGTGCCAGCAGCTCGGCCCTTAAATCCATGAACACTGAAGCTTTCTTT.

V and J are TRBV19 and TRBJ2-7, with 9 bases matching TRBD1. Germline V CDR1 and CDR2: LNHDA, SQIVND (reference sequence). This CDR3 contains 18 residues. V trimming: 1 base; J trimming: 0 bases; junction bases outside the gene matches: 10. CDR3 sequence reads: CASSIVLPGQGISYEQYF. Here the CDR3 DNA reads TGTGCCAGTAGTATAGTCTTACCGGGACAGGGCATCTCCTACGAGCAGTACTTC.

This chain joins TRBV5-1 and TRBJ1-3; the D gene is possibly TRBD1 (5 bases). There are 17 residues in the CDR3. Trimming removed 4 bases at V and 3 bases at J, with 20 bases between. Germline CDR1 SGHRS, CDR2 YFSETQ. This CDR3 reads CASSVGLGGNFGNTIYF. CDR3 nucleotides: TGCGCCAGCAGCGTGGGGCTAGGTGGAAATTTTGGAAACACCATATATTTT.

V is TRBV4-3 and J is TRBJ2-3, with D possibly being TRBD1 (7 bases). Between the trimmed V and J ends, which lost 0 bases and 2 bases, there was a span of 15 bases. Germline assignment: CDR1 LGHNA and CDR2 YSLEER. The CDR3 runs 17 residues. As DNA, the CDR3 is TGCGCCAGCAGCCAAGATTGGCCAGGGGGGACCACAGATACGCAGTATTTT. Residues: CASSQDWPGGTTDTQYF.

The chain is built from TRBV19 and TRBJ1-1; D not certain. Per germline, CDR1 LNHDA and CDR2 SQIVND (reference sequence). The CDR3 runs to 14 residues. The ends were cut back, 1 base at V and 5 bases at J, with 11 bases in the middle. The chain's CDR3 is CASSIVTPATEAFF. CDR3 DNA sequence: TGTGCCAGTAGTATAGTTACCCCTGCGACTGAAGCTTTCTTT. Full variable domain (remainder filled in from reference TRBV19 and TRBJ1-1): DGGITQSPKYLFRKEGQNVTLSCEQNLNHDAMYWYRQDPGQGLRLIYYSQIVNDFQKGDIAEGYSVSREKKESFPLTVTSAQKNPTAFYLCASSIVTPATEAFFGQGTRLTVV.

V and J are TRBV5-1 and TRBJ1-2, with unresolved D. This CDR3 contains 16 residues. Germline assignment: CDR1 SGHRS and CDR2 YFSETQ. Trimming took 4 bases from V and 1 from J, leaving 17 bases between them. CDR3 region: CASSPGPSQVNYGYTF. The CDR3 DNA sequence: TGCGCCAGCAGCCCTGGACCCTCACAAGTTAACTATGGCTACACCTTC.

This chain joins TRBV4-1 and TRBJ1-1, with a possible D match to TRBD1 (5 bases). Looked up from germline, CDR1 is MGHRA and CDR2 is YSYEKL. The CDR3 runs 16 residues. V was clipped by 3 bases and J by 1 base, with 15 bases between them. CDR3 residues: CASSQYPERGNTEAFF. The CDR3 nucleotides are TGCGCCAGCAGCCAGTATCCGGAGAGGGGGAACACTGAAGCTTTCTTT.